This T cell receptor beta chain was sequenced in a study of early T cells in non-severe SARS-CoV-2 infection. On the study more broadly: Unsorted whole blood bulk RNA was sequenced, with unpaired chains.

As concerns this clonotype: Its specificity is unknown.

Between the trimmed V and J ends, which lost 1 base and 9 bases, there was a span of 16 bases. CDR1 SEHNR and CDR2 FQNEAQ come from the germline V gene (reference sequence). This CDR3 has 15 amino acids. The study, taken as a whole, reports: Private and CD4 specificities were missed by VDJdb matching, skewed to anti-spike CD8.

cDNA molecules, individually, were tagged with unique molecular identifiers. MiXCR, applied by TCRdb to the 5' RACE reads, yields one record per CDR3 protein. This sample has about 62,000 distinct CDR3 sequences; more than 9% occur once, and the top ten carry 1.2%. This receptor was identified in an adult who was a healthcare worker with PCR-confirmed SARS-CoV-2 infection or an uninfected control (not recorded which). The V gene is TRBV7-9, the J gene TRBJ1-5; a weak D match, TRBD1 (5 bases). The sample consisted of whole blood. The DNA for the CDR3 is TGTGCCAGCAGCTTAGAGGGCAGGGACCATGGGCCCCAGCATTTT. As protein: CASSLEGRDHGPQHF.